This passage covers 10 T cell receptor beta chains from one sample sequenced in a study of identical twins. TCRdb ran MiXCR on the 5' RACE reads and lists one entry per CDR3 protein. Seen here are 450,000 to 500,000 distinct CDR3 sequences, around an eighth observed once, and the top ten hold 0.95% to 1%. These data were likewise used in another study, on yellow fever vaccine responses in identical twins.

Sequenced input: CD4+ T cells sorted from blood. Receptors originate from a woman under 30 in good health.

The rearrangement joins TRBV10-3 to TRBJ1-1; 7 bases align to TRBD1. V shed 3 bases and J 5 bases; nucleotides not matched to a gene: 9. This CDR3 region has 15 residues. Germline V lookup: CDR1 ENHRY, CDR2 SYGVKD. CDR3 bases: TGTGCCATCAGTGAAGCGACAGGGAAGGAGACTGAAGCTTTCTTT. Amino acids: CAISEATGKETEAFF.

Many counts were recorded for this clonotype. CDR3 residues: CASSSRRNRSYEQYF. CDR3 DNA sequence: TGTGCCAGCAGTTCTCGGCGGAATAGGTCCTACGAGCAGTACTTC. The chain is built from TRBV6-8 and TRBJ2-7; no reliable D call. Germline V gene sequence: CDR1 MNHGY, CDR2 SAAAGT. The CDR3 consists of 15 residues. Trimming took off 4 bases at V and 1 base at J, with 14 bases between the two ends.

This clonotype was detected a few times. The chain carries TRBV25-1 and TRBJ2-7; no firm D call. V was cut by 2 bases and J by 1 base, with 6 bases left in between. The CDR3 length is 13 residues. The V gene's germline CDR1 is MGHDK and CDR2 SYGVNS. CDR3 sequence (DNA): TGTGCCAGCAGTGAACAGGAGTCCTACGAGCAGTACTTC. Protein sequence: CASSEQESYEQYF.

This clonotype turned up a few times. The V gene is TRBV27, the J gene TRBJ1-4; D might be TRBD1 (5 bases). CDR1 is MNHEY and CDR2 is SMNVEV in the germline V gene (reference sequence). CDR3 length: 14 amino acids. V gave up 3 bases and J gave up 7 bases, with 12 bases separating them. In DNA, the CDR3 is TGTGCCAGCAGTTTGGGGGTTACGGGTGAAAAACTGTTTTTT. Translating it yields CASSLGVTGEKLFF.

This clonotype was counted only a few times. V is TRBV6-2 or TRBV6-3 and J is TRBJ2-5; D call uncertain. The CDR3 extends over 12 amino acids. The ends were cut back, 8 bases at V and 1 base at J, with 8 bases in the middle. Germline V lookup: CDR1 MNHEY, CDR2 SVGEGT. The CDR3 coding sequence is TGTGCCAGCGGAGTTATCCAAGAGACCCAGTACTTC. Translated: CASGVIQETQYF.

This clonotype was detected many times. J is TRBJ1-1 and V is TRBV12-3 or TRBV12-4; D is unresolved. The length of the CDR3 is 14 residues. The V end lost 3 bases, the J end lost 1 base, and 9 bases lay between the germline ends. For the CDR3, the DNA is TGTGCCAGCAGTTTGTTGGGCAGGAACACTGAAGCTTTCTTT. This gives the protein CASSLLGRNTEAFF.

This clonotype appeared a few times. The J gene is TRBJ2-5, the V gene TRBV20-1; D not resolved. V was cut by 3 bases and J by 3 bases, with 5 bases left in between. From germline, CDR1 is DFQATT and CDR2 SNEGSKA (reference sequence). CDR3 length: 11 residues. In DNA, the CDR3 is TGCAGTGCTAGTCAAAAAGAGACCCAGTACTTC. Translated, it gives CSASQKETQYF.

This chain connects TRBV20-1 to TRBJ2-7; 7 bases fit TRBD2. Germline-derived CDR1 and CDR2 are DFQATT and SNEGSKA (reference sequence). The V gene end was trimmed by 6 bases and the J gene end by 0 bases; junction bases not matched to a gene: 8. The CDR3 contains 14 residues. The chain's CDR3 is CSAPRRELSYEQYF. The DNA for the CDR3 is TGCAGTGCCCCTAGGCGGGAGCTCTCCTACGAGCAGTACTTC.

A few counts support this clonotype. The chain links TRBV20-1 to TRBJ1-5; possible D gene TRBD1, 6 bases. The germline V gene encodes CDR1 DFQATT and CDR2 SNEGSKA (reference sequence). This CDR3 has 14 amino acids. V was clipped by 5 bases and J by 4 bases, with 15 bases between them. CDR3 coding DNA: TGCAGTGCTTACAGGGAGGCGGGGAATCAGCCCCAGCATTTT. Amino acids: CSAYREAGNQPQHF.

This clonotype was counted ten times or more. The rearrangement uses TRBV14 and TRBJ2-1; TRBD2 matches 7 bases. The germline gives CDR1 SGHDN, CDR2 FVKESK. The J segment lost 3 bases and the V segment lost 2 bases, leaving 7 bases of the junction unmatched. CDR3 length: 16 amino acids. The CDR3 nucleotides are TGTGCCAGCAGCCAAATCCTAGCGGAAGACTACAATGAGCAGTTCTTC. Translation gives CASSQILAEDYNEQFF.